The clone carrying this T cell receptor beta chain appeared a few times. Enrollment of patients from Seattle took place during active infection, with longitudinal follow-up. Trimming stripped 6 bases from V and 2 bases from J, with 11 bases between. The CDR3 runs to 13 residues. These data are taken from a study of blood T cell repertoires in COVID-19. Study processing details: Using reference gene primer amplification, nucleated cell counts were estimated. TCRdb keeps only in-frame clones here, not all; method: immunoSEQ multiplex PCR. V and J calls and clone size are as listed in that table; D and trimming were resolved from the DNA. The data show about 200,000 clones, roughly 80% seen once.

The sequence came from a woman aged 40 to 49 with COVID-19, enrolled during active disease. The chain employs TRBV12-3 or TRBV12-4 and TRBJ2-7, with unresolved D. Material for sequencing was peripheral blood. CDR3 residues: CASRADKTYEQYF. As DNA, the CDR3 is TGTGCCAGCAGGGCAGATAAGACCTACGAGCAGTACTTC.